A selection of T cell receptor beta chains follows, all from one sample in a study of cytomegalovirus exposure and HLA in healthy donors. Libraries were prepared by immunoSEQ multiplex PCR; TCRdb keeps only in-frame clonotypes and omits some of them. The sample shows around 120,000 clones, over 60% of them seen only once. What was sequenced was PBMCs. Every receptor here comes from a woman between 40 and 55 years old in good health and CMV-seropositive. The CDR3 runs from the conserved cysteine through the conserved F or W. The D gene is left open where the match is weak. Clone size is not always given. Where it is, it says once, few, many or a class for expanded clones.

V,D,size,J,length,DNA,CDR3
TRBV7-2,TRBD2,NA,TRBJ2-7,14,TGTGCCAGCAGCGCAACTAGCGGCTCCTACGAGCAGTACTTC,CASSATSGSYEQYF
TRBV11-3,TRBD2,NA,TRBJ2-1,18,TGTGCCAGCAGCTTAAGGTCGGCGGGAGAACTGGGTTACAATGAGCAGTTCTTC,CASSLRSAGELGYNEQFF
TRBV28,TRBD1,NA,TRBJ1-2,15,TGTGCCAGCAATCCTTCGCAGGGGGCAGGTGGTGGCTACACCTTC,CASNPSQGAGGGYTF
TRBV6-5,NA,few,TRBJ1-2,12,TGTGCCAGCAGGCCGTCCACGGGGGGCTACACCTTC,CASRPSTGGYTF
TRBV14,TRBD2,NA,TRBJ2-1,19,TGTGCCAGCAGCCTAGGAAGGCTAGCGGGAGAGTGGTCCTACAATGAGCAGTTCTTC,CASSLGRLAGEWSYNEQFF
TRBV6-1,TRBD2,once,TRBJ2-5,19,TGTGCCAGCAGTGAAGTACTAGGGACTAGCGGGACAATGAAAGAGACCCAGTACTTC,CASSEVLGTSGTMKETQYF
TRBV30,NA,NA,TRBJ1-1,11,TGTGCCTGGATTCGAGGCACTGAAGCTTTCTTT,CAWIRGTEAFF
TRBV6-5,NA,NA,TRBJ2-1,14,TGTGCCAGCAGCCCTTACCGCGGGAACAATGAGCAGTTCTTC,CASSPYRGNNEQFF
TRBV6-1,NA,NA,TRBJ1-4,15,TGTGCCAGCTGTTCGTACAGCCAGACTAATGAAAAACTGTTTTTT,CASCSYSQTNEKLFF
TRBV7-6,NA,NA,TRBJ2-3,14,TGTGCCAGCAGCTTAGCCGGCAGGCCAGATACGCAGTATTTT,CASSLAGRPDTQYF
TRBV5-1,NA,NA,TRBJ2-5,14,TGCGCCAGCAGCTCCCGTGGGGGAGGAGAGACCCAGTACTTC,CASSSRGGGETQYF
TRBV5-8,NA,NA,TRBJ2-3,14,TGTGCCAGCAGTGGGGGGGGCCCGGAAGATACGCAGTATTTT,CASSGGGPEDTQYF
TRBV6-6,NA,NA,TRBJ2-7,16,TGTGCCAGCAGAACGCCTCGGGCAGGGGGGACGGGTGAGCAGTACTTC,CASRTPRAGGTGEQYF
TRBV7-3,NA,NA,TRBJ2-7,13,TGTGCCAGCAGCTGTCGTCTCCAGTACGAGCAGTACTTC,CASSCRLQYEQYF
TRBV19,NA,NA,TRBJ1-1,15,TGTGCCAGTGCCCATCCCGGACAGCGTTTTCCCGAAGCTTTCTTT,CASAHPGQRFPEAFF
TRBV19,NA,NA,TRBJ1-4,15,TGTGCCAGTAGTAGGGTCGACAGGAGTAATGAAAAACTGTTTTTT,CASSRVDRSNEKLFF
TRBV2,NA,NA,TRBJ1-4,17,TGTGCCAGCAGTGAAGCGAAGGGTGGGGGGAAAAGGGAAAAACTGTTTTTT,CASSEAKGGGKREKLFF
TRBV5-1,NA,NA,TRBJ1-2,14,TGCGCCAGCAGCTTGAGAGGGGGGGACTATGGCTACACCTTC,CASSLRGGDYGYTF
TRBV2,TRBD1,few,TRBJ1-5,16,TGTGCCAGCGGGACCGGGACAGGGGGTACCGGGTGGCCCCAGCATTTT,CASGTGTGGTGWPQHF